This entry is about one TCR beta chain. Its antigen remains unknown. V lost 7 bases to trimming and J lost 6 bases; unmatched junction nucleotides: 6. In germline, CDR1 is MDHEN, CDR2 SYDVKM. The CDR3 spans 14 residues. Execution of the assay was at deep level. Sorted-subset replicate PCR reactions contained approximately 190 ng DNA, corresponding to approximately 30,000 T cell genomes. Generated by immunoSEQ multiplex PCR, the TCRdb table keeps only in-frame clones and is missing some. The data contain millions of clones, roughly 91% of them singletons. The sample originates from a study of shared clonotypes between healthy human individuals. Whole-study findings and limits: In four donors, about 5% of naive CD4 clonotypes appeared in common.

Positive CCR7 selection of CD45RO-negative cells yielded the naive CD8 cells, and terminally differentiated effector memory CD45RA+ cells were excluded. Recent vaccinations or acute infections were absent in the healthy HIV-negative adult donors. The TCR originated in a man aged 18 to 30 in good health. Some clones in this sample may be carry-over from other donors' samples. The sequenced material came from naive CD8+ T cells from PBMCs. The genes are TRBV28 and TRBJ1-2; 12 bases line up with TRBD1. The CDR3 DNA reads as TGTGCCAGCATGACCGGGACAGGGGGCAATGGCTACACCTTC. It encodes CASMTGTGGNGYTF.